The table lists the clone carrying this TCR beta chain with many counts. The CDR3 spans 13 residues. V lost 3 bases and J 4 bases, leaving 10 bases between the germline ends. Germline assignment: CDR1 DFQATT and CDR2 SNEGSKA (reference sequence). The data were taken from a study of spatial heterogeneity in lung cancer. Study-wide background: The donors comprised roughly 71 untreated early-stage non-small cell lung cancer patients.

The time point here: blood at routine non-recurrence follow-up after resection. TCRdb fed the 5' RACE reads into MiXCR, producing one record per CDR3 protein. The sample shows about 94,000 distinct CDR3 sequences, roughly a fifth of them seen only once. This sample comprised PBMCs, obtained at follow-up. The receptor comes from a male donor with early-stage non-small cell lung cancer. The genes are TRBV20-1 and TRBJ1-5, with D tentatively TRBD1 (5 bases). CDR3 bases: TGCAGTGCTAGGAGAGGGGCAAATCAGCCCCAGCATTTT. Translated, it gives CSARRGANQPQHF.